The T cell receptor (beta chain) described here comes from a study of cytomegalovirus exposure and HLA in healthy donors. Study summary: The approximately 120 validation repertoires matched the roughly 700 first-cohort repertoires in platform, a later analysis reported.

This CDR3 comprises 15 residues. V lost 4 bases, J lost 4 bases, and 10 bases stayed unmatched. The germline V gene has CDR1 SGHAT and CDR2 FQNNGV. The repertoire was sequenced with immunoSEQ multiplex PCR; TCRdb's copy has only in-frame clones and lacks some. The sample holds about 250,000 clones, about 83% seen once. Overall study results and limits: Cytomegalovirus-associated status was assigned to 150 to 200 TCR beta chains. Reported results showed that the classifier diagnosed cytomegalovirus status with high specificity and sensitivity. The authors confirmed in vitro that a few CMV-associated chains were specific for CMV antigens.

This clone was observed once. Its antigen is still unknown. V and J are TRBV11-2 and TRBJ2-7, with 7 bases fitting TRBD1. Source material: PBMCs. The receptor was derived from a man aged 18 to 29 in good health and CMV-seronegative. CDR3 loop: CASSSSGQERYEQYF. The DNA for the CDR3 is TGTGCCAGCAGCTCTAGTGGACAGGAAAGGTACGAGCAGTACTTC.